What follows are 13 T cell receptor beta chains derived from one specimen sequenced in a study of human T cells and chemical hapten exposure. TCRdb reprocessed the 5' RACE reads with MiXCR, giving one entry per CDR3 protein. The sample shows approximately 81,000 distinct CDR3 sequences, 7.7% of them seen only once. The template was total RNA from unfractionated whole blood. These receptors all come from a male donor in good health.

This clonotype was recorded at least ten times. This chain connects TRBV7-9 to TRBJ2-1; TRBD2 is a possible D gene (6 bases). CDR3 length equals 17 residues. V was shortened by 0 bases and J by 4 bases, with 16 bases between the two germline ends. The germline CDR1 and CDR2 sequences are SEHNR and FQNEAQ (reference sequence). The CDR3 DNA sequence: TGTGCCAGCAGCTTAGCAAGGACGGGGGTACCTTACAATGAGCAGTTCTTC. Translation: CASSLARTGVPYNEQFF.

This clonotype was seen at least ten times. This rearrangement joins TRBV19 to TRBJ2-1; D is perhaps TRBD1 (6 bases). The CDR3 sequence is 13 residues long. Germline V lookup: CDR1 LNHDA, CDR2 SQIVND (reference sequence). The V end was cut by 0 bases, the J end by 10 bases, with 10 bases between. CDR3 DNA sequence: TGTGCCAGTAGTATAGATCAAGACAGGGAGCAGTTCTTC. Amino acid sequence: CASSIDQDREQFF. The complete variable domain, with remaining parts taken from reference TRBV19 and TRBJ2-1, reads DGGITQSPKYLFRKEGQNVTLSCEQNLNHDAMYWYRQDPGQGLRLIYYSQIVNDFQKGDIAEGYSVSREKKESFPLTVTSAQKNPTAFYLCASSIDQDREQFFGPGTRLTVL.

This clonotype was recorded many times. The chain has TRBV9 and TRBJ2-7; D gene uncertain. This CDR3 has 14 amino acids. CDR1 is SGDLS, CDR2 YYNGEE, per germline. V lost 0 bases and J lost 2, with 9 bases in between. CDR3 DNA: TGTGCCAGCAGCGTAGGAGGAGCCCCCTACGAGCAGTACTTC. Translation: CASSVGGAPYEQYF.

The sample holds a few counts of this clonotype. V usage is TRBV7-2 and J usage is TRBJ1-1; D not certain. The CDR3 is made up of 13 amino acids. V was cut by 3 bases and J by 1 base, with 6 bases left in between. From germline, CDR1 is SGHTA and CDR2 FQGNSA. CDR3 nucleotide sequence: TGTGCCAGCAGCTTCCGAACGAACACTGAAGCTTTCTTT. Translation: CASSFRTNTEAFF.

V usage is TRBV2 and J usage is TRBJ2-5, with D tentatively TRBD2 (5 bases). Per the germline V gene, CDR1 is SNHLY and CDR2 is FYNNEI. The V gene lost 7 bases and the J gene lost 0 bases, with 9 bases spanning the gap. This CDR3 is built from 13 residues. CDR3 loop: CASTGLNQETQYF. Written as DNA, the CDR3 is TGTGCCAGCACTGGACTGAACCAAGAGACCCAGTACTTC. The variable domain in full, with the rest retrieved from reference TRBV2 and TRBJ2-5, is EPEVTQTPSHQVTQMGQEVILRCVPISNHLYFYWYRQILGQKVEFLVSFYNNEISEKSEIFDDQFSVERPDGSNFTLKIRSTKLEDSAMYFCASTGLNQETQYFGPGTRLLVL.

This clonotype was seen many times. The J gene is TRBJ1-3, the V gene TRBV11-2; D is undetermined. Germline-derived CDR1 and CDR2 are SGHAT and FQNNGV. CDR3 length equals 15 residues. Trimming left V 7 bases short and J 0 bases short, with 13 bases between. CDR3 in DNA: TGTGCCAGCACAAAGATGTCGACCTCTGGAAACACCATATATTTT. Encoded protein: CASTKMSTSGNTIYF.

This clonotype was counted at least ten times. The rearrangement links TRBV4-2 to TRBJ2-7; 8 bases line up with TRBD2. The CDR3 has 15 residues. J was trimmed by 1 base and V by 1 base; bases with no gene match: 3. Germline lookup yields CDR1 LGHNA and CDR2 YNFKEQ. In nucleotides, the CDR3 is TGTGCCAGCAGCCAAGCCCGGGAGGGTTCCTACGAGCAGTACTTC. This encodes CASSQAREGSYEQYF.

Worth noting for this clonotype: One end of the junction varies from germline; a read error may be responsible. The V gene is TRBV10-3, the J gene TRBJ2-6; D tentatively reads TRBD1 or TRBD2 (5 bases each). The germline CDR1 and CDR2 sequences are ENHRY and SYGVKD. This CDR3 contains 14 residues. CDR3 loop: CAISESVGGNVLTF. CDR3 nucleotides: TGTGCCATCAGTGAGTCGGTTGGGGGCAACGTCCTGACTTTC.

The J gene is TRBJ2-5, the V gene TRBV5-1, with 7 bases matching TRBD1. The CDR3 is 14 residues long. V was pared by 4 bases and J by 2 bases, with 5 bases of the junction left unmatched. Germline CDR1 reads SGHRS; CDR2 reads YFSETQ. The CDR3 reads CASSTGQLQETQYF. CDR3 DNA sequence: TGCGCCAGCAGCACGGGACAGTTACAAGAGACCCAGTACTTC.

This clonotype was found a few times. The chain joins TRBV5-5 to TRBJ1-1, with TRBD1 as a possible D gene (6 bases). Germline values: CDR1 SGHKS, CDR2 YYEKEE (reference sequence). This CDR3 has 13 residues. The germline V and J ends were trimmed by 4 bases and 1 base, with 8 bases remaining between them. CDR3 region: CASSVGQNTEAFF. CDR3 in DNA: TGTGCCAGCAGCGTGGGACAGAACACTGAAGCTTTCTTT.

This chain links TRBV9 with TRBJ2-7; 7 positions agree with TRBD1. The CDR3 covers 13 residues. Germline assignment: CDR1 SGDLS and CDR2 YYNGEE. The V segment lost 3 bases and the J segment 3 bases; nucleotides outside the gene matches: 3. The CDR3 DNA is TGTGCCAGCAGCGGGGGACAGAACTACGAGCAGTACTTC. Protein: CASSGGQNYEQYF. Supplemented by reference TRBV9 and TRBJ2-7, the full variable domain reads DSGVTQTPKHLITATGQRVTLRCSPRSGDLSVYWYQQSLDQGLQFLIQYYNGEERAKGNILERFSAQQFPDLHSELNLSSLELGDSALYFCASSGGQNYEQYFGPGTRLTVT.

This clonotype has just a few counts. V is TRBV28 and J is TRBJ1-3, with a tentative D call TRBD1 (5 bases). This CDR3 is 17 amino acids long. Per germline, CDR1 MDHEN and CDR2 SYDVKM. V was shortened by 0 bases and J by 4 bases, with 16 bases between the two germline ends. As DNA, the CDR3 is TGTGCCAGCAGTTTATGGACTCCTCCGGGACCCGGAAACACCATATATTTT. It codes for CASSLWTPPGPGNTIYF.

This rearrangement joins TRBV29-1 to TRBJ2-5; 9 bases map to TRBD2. The germline V gene encodes CDR1 SQVTM and CDR2 ANQGSEA. Trimming at V came to 7 bases and at J to 4 bases, leaving 4 bases not matched to a gene. The CDR3 is made up of 12 amino acids. The CDR3 region has the DNA TGCAGCGGTGGACTAGCGAGAGAGACCCAGTACTTC. Translated: CSGGLARETQYF.